This T cell receptor beta chain emerged from a study of blood T cell repertoires in COVID-19 (dated by TCRdb to 2018 to 2021). Background for the entire study: Collaborator samples came from the United States, Italy and Spain and covered acute and convalescent phases of COVID-19. The prospective study material was composed of cDNA or gDNA derived from T cells, B-cell-depleted T cells, or PBMCs. The dataset comprised deeply sampled blood TCRbeta repertoires from subjects exposed to, actively infected with, or recovered from COVID-19. The repertoires were made available in a free public database intended to serve as a resource for research on the immune response to SARS-CoV-2. Samples came from the ongoing ImmuneRACE study (first 160 participants) plus 1,254 subjects from 6 global collaborators. A de-identified subject ID, COVID-19 status, age in years and sex were almost always included in the sample metadata. Where available, HLA class I and class II types were obtained from metadata supplied by the sample provider rather than from assay-based typing.

Inclusive of the bounding cysteine and phenylalanine, the CDR3 is 16 residues long. Just the 48-base CDR3 DNA is kept, in frame starting at base 1. Trimmed from V: 5 bases; trimmed from J: 6 bases; junction bases lacking a gene match: 9. The germline V gene (reference sequence) specifies MNHEY as CDR1 and SMNVEV as CDR2. The research as a whole found: Clinical and demographic metadata were provided uncurated, with the amount varying by source and participant.

Whole blood was collected in K2EDTA tubes by collaborating institutions according to the institutions' own protocols. For TCRbeta analysis, collaborators shipped samples as frozen whole blood, isolated PBMCs, or DNA extracted from either of those sample types. TCRbeta CDR3 regions were amplified from genomic DNA by means of the immunoSEQ Assay, a bias-controlled multiplex PCR. Under the source paper's analysis protocol: The number of nucleated cells in each sample was estimated from the amplification of reference gene primers within the assay. Sequence reads were collapsed and filtered to measure the absolute abundance of every unique TCRbeta CDR3 rearrangement. For each sample, productive Simpson clonality was calculated by taking the square root of Simpson's diversity index across productive rearrangements. TCRdb retrieved this table from immuneACCESS and kept in-frame rearrangements only. Not all clones are present; in checked studies, unresolved V genes account for under half, and no reason is known for the remainder. From that table come the V and J calls and clone size; the DNA was used to work out D and trimming. The sample contains about 260,000 clones, about 90% of them found a single time. The biggest ten clones account for roughly 3.7% of the sample.

Concerning this clone: Which antigen it targets is not known. Base qualities are not at hand, and no much larger clone is one base apart.

The rearrangement joined TRBV27 to TRBJ2-1; 11 junctional bases match TRBD2. The sequence derives from a middle-aged woman with acute or convalescent COVID-19. Sequencing used peripheral blood. The CDR3: CASSAIAGGPRNEQFF. The DNA sequence is TGTGCCAGCAGTGCCATAGCGGGGGGGCCCCGCAATGAGCAGTTCTTC.